This T cell receptor beta chain appears in the sequencing data of a study of a mutant IDH1 vaccine in newly diagnosed glioma. Study details: Investigators started vaccination 4-6 weeks after radiotherapy alone, or with temozolomide cycles. Treated patients comprised 62.5% males and around 40% females, mean age about 38 years. Standard pretreatment was either radiotherapy, temozolomide, or, for most, radiochemotherapy with temozolomide.

General study findings and limits: A vaccine-induced immune response developed in about 93% of the patients.

This clone was picked up one time. Its antigen remains unidentified. This sample's time point: week 11, during vaccination. Doses of 300 ug of mutant IDH1 20-mer peptide were given with topical imiquimod. Sequenced by immunoSEQ multiplex PCR; TCRdb stores in-frame clones only, minus some. The sample shows around 33,000 clones, 90% of them seen only once. The CDR3 contains 15 residues. In germline, CDR1 is MDHEN, CDR2 SYDVKM. The V gene lost 3 bases and the J gene lost 0 bases, with 8 bases spanning the gap. The source material was PBMCs, sampled from a glioma patient whose treatment included an IDH1 peptide vaccine. The sequence was obtained from a man aged 18 to 30 with glioma. The J gene is TRBJ2-2, the V gene TRBV28; tentative D call: TRBD2 (6 bases). The CDR3 region is CASSFGGPNTGELFF. In DNA, the CDR3 is TGTGCCAGCAGTTTCGGGGGACCGAACACCGGGGAGCTGTTTTTT.